The clone carrying this T cell receptor beta chain occurred a few times. Its matching antigen is unknown. The sample comes from a study of beta chain features in type 1 diabetes. General study results and limits: Lower insertion and higher deletion counts appeared at VDJ junctions in type 1 diabetes patients. There was no resolution here of whether HLA type influences TCRB rearrangement.

Only one heparinised blood draw was taken per donor, and its volume averaged approximately 120 mL. CD45RO/CCR7/CD25/CD127/CD95/CD27 sorting isolated CD4+ naive, central memory, regulatory and stem cell-like memory cells. Germline CDR1 reads LNHNV; CDR2 reads YYDKDF (reference sequence). CDR3 length: 12 residues. Trimming removed 1 base at V and 7 bases at J, with 5 bases between. Expressed TCRB transcripts were sequenced, since all the RNA that had been isolated was reverse transcribed. Sequencing was performed with immunoSEQ multiplex PCR; in TCRdb, only in-frame clones are kept and a portion is missing. The table records a few hundred thousand clones, 9.5% to 13% of them present only once.

The rearrangement uses TRBV15 and TRBJ2-1; D is unresolved. This TCR was sampled from a man younger than 30 in good health. Sequencing was performed on central memory CD4+ T cells from blood. Written as DNA, the CDR3 is TGTGCCACCAGCAGAGTACAGAATGAGCAGTTCTTC. It codes for CATSRVQNEQFF.